These 20 T cell receptor beta chains originate from one sample sequenced in a study of blood T cell repertoires in COVID-19. Libraries were prepared by immunoSEQ multiplex PCR; TCRdb keeps only in-frame clonotypes and omits some of them. The sample records about 310,000 clones, around 87% being singletons. Sequenced: peripheral blood. The origin of the receptors is a middle-aged man with active or convalescent COVID-19.

The chain is built from TRBV4-1 and TRBJ2-5; maybe TRBD2 (6 bases). Germline V lookup: CDR1 MGHRA, CDR2 YSYEKL. V was shortened by 1 base and J by 2 bases, with 17 bases between the two germline ends. This CDR3 is 17 amino acids long. The CDR3 nucleotides are TGCGCCAGCAGCCAAGGGGTCACGGGAGTTCGGCAAGAGACCCAGTACTTC. This codes for CASSQGVTGVRQETQYF.

The V call is TRBV5-1, the J call TRBJ2-7, with TRBD1 matching over 9 bases. There are 16 residues in the CDR3. Germline CDR1 SGHRS, CDR2 YFSETQ. Trimming cost V 4 bases and J 5 bases; bases outside gene matches: 13. This CDR3 reads CASSGGTGNVQDEQYF. The CDR3 DNA follows: TGCGCCAGCAGCGGCGGGACAGGGAATGTGCAGGACGAGCAGTACTTC.

In this sample, this clone turned up once. The chain couples TRBV6-6 to TRBJ1-6, with D maybe TRBD1 (5 bases). Trimming took off 2 bases at V and 10 bases at J, with 12 bases between the two ends. The CDR3 has 14 amino acids. Germline CDR1 is MNHNY and CDR2 is SVGAGI (reference sequence). In DNA form, the CDR3 reads TGTGCCAGCAGTTACCCTACAGGAAACTCACCCCTCCACTTT. Protein product: CASSYPTGNSPLHF.

This clone was recorded only once. This chain connects TRBV5-6 to TRBJ1-5; D possibly corresponds to TRBD1 (5 bases). The CDR3 has 15 residues. Germline V lookup: CDR1 SGHDT, CDR2 YYEEEE. Trimming pared 2 bases from V and 3 bases from J, leaving 12 bases between. CDR3 residues: CASSFSQGHNQPQHF. In DNA, the CDR3 is TGTGCCAGCAGCTTTAGTCAGGGTCACAATCAGCCCCAGCATTTT.

The chain joins TRBV2 to TRBJ2-3; no definite D call. This CDR3 comprises 11 residues. Trimming took 1 base from V and 11 from J, leaving 7 bases between them. Germline V gives CDR1 SNHLY, CDR2 FYNNEI. CDR3 in amino acids: CASSEDSRQYF. CDR3 nucleotide sequence: TGTGCCAGCAGTGAAGACTCCCGGCAGTATTTT.

Written as DNA, the CDR3 is TGCGCCAGCAGCCAAGAAATCTTCAGCAATCAGCCCCAGCATTTT. This encodes CASSQEIFSNQPQHF. The chain combines TRBV4-1 with TRBJ1-5; D ambiguous. Trimming removed 0 bases at V and 1 base at J, with 7 bases between. The V gene's germline CDR1 is MGHRA and CDR2 YSYEKL. This CDR3 comprises 15 residues.

The chain links TRBV9 to TRBJ2-1; 16 positions match TRBD2. Germline V CDR1 and CDR2: SGDLS, YYNGEE. Trimming removed 4 bases from V and 8 bases from J; junction bases left unmatched: 6. The CDR3 loop spans 16 amino acids. CDR3 in amino acids: CASSPGLAGGFDEQFF. In DNA form, the CDR3 reads TGTGCCAGCAGCCCGGGACTAGCGGGGGGGTTCGATGAGCAGTTCTTC.

The chain uses TRBV27 and TRBJ2-7; 10 bases align to TRBD2. Germline values: CDR1 MNHEY, CDR2 SMNVEV (reference sequence). Losses at the gene ends were 3 bases for V and 7 bases for J; bases not matched to a gene: 6. The length of the CDR3 is 14 residues. In nucleotides, the CDR3 is TGTGCCAGCAGTTTGGCGGGACTAGCGCAGGAGCAGTACTTC. It encodes CASSLAGLAQEQYF.

The chain has TRBV18 and TRBJ2-7; D possibly corresponds to TRBD2 (6 bases). The V end lost 1 base, the J end lost 0 bases, and 10 bases lay between the germline ends. The V gene's germline CDR1 is KGHSH and CDR2 LQKENI. The length of the CDR3 is 15 residues. CDR3 protein: CASSPRKEGSYEQYF. The CDR3 DNA follows: TGTGCCAGCTCACCACGGAAGGAGGGCTCCTACGAGCAGTACTTC. The full variable domain, rest sourced from reference TRBV18 and TRBJ2-7, is NAGVMQNPRHLVRRRGQEARLRCSPMKGHSHVYWYRQLPEEGLKFMVYLQKENIIDESGMPKERFSAEFPKEGPSILRIQQVVRGDSAAYFCASSPRKEGSYEQYFGPGTRLTVT.

The CDR3 bases are TGTGCCAGCAGTCCTAGGGACACCCGCTCCTACGAGCAGTACTTC. Translating it yields CASSPRDTRSYEQYF. The chain employs TRBV28 and TRBJ2-7; possibly TRBD1 for D (6 bases). V lost 5 bases and J 0 bases, leaving 14 bases between the germline ends. Germline assignment: CDR1 MDHEN and CDR2 SYDVKM. The CDR3 spans 15 residues.

The chain employs TRBV19 and TRBJ1-5; 12 bases are a match to TRBD1. The CDR3 totals 15 residues. V shed 7 bases and J 6 bases; nucleotides not matched to a gene: 7. Germline CDR1 is LNHDA and CDR2 is SQIVND (reference sequence). CDR3 DNA sequence: TGTGCCAGTACCTCCGGGACAGGGGGCTTTCAGCCCCAGCATTTT. Protein product: CASTSGTGGFQPQHF. The variable domain in full, completed from reference TRBV19 and TRBJ1-5, reads DGGITQSPKYLFRKEGQNVTLSCEQNLNHDAMYWYRQDPGQGLRLIYYSQIVNDFQKGDIAEGYSVSREKKESFPLTVTSAQKNPTAFYLCASTSGTGGFQPQHFGDGTRLSIL.

This clone has a handful of counts. V usage is TRBV6-2 or TRBV6-3 and J usage is TRBJ2-2; a possible D gene is TRBD2 (6 bases). Trimming took off 1 base at V and 8 bases at J, with 8 bases between the two ends. The CDR3 totals 13 residues. Germline V gene data show CDR1 as MNHEY and CDR2 as SVGEGT. The CDR3 bases are TGTGCCAGCAGTTACTGGAGGGAAGGGGAGCTGTTTTTT. Protein product: CASSYWREGELFF.

The CDR3 DNA reads TGTGCCAGCAGTCTCGGACTAGCGGGAACGTACGAGCAGTACTTC. Protein: CASSLGLAGTYEQYF. The chain links TRBV27 to TRBJ2-7; TRBD2 aligns across 12 bases. The CDR3 loop spans 15 amino acids. CDR1 is MNHEY, CDR2 SMNVEV, per germline (reference sequence). The J segment lost 4 bases and the V segment lost 5 bases, leaving 6 bases of the junction unmatched.

V usage is TRBV2 and J usage is TRBJ2-3; TRBD1 is a possible D gene (6 bases). Per the germline V gene, CDR1 is SNHLY and CDR2 is FYNNEI. The CDR3 is 11 amino acids. The V end lost 8 bases, the J end lost 6 bases, and 9 bases lay between the germline ends. The CDR3: CASAGQDTQYF. The CDR3 DNA reads as TGTGCCAGCGCCGGACAGGATACGCAGTATTTT.

The chain has TRBV5-1 and TRBJ2-5; 7 bases align to TRBD1. The V gene end was trimmed by 5 bases and the J gene end by 5 bases; junction bases not matched to a gene: 15. The CDR3 has 16 amino acids. From germline, CDR1 is SGHRS and CDR2 YFSETQ. The CDR3 DNA reads as TGCGCCAGCAGTTTAACACCGGTAGGGGGCGTCGAGACCCAGTACTTC. Translated: CASSLTPVGGVETQYF.

V and J are TRBV6-6 and TRBJ1-2; TRBD1 is a possible D gene (5 bases). The CDR3 runs to 16 residues. CDR1 MNHNY and CDR2 SVGAGI come from the germline V gene (reference sequence). V lost 4 bases and J 7 bases, leaving 22 bases between the germline ends. CDR3 DNA: TGTGCCAGCAGTTCACCGGACATCTCGCGAAGTTTTGGCTACACCTTC. Its protein product is CASSSPDISRSFGYTF.

The CDR3 region is CASDRNRLNTEAFF. The CDR3 DNA follows: TGTGCCAGCGATAGGAACAGGTTGAACACTGAAGCTTTCTTT. The chain employs TRBV28 and TRBJ1-1, with D possibly TRBD1 on 5 matching bases. Germline CDR1 is MDHEN and CDR2 is SYDVKM. This CDR3 spans 14 amino acids. V was trimmed by 8 bases and J by 0 bases, leaving 13 bases between them. The whole variable domain, remainder taken from reference TRBV28 and TRBJ1-1, is DVKVTQSSRYLVKRTGEKVFLECVQDMDHENMFWYRQDPGLGLRLIYFSYDVKMKEKGDIPEGYSVSREKKERFSLILESASTNQTSMYLCASDRNRLNTEAFFGQGTRLTVV.

This clone was seen a handful of times. V and J are TRBV11-2 and TRBJ2-7, with TRBD2 matching over 11 bases. The CDR3 loop spans 15 amino acids. The V gene end was trimmed by 2 bases and the J gene end by 2 bases; junction bases not matched to a gene: 2. The germline V gene encodes CDR1 SGHAT and CDR2 FQNNGV. CDR3 sequence: CASSLSSGRTYEQYF. The CDR3 bases are TGTGCCAGCAGCTTATCTAGCGGGAGGACCTACGAGCAGTACTTC.

As regards this clone: At one end the junction does not follow the germline gene, possibly because of a read error. The genes are TRBV7-9 and TRBJ1-1; maybe TRBD1 (5 bases). CDR3 length: 15 amino acids. Germline loops: CDR1 SEHNR, CDR2 FQNEAQ (reference sequence). DNA of the CDR3: TGTGCCAGCAGCCTACATTTCGGGGGGAACCCTGAAGCTTTCTTT. Its protein is CASSLHFGGNPEAFF. Full variable domain (remainder filled in from reference TRBV7-9 and TRBJ1-1): DTGVSQNPRHKITKRGQNVTFRCDPISEHNRLYWYRQTLGQGPEFLTYFQNEAQLEKSRLLSDRFSAERPKGSFSTLEIQRTEQGDSAMYLCASSLHFGGNPEAFFGQGTRLTVV.

As concerns this clone: Other DNA variants within this sample encode the same CDR3. This chain joins TRBV5-4 and TRBJ1-3; tentative D call: TRBD1 (5 bases). Germline V CDR1 and CDR2: SGHNT, YYREEE (reference sequence). CDR3 length equals 14 residues. Trimming stripped 2 bases from V and 1 base from J, with 7 bases between. CDR3 residues: CASSLGESGNTIYF. CDR3 DNA: TGTGCCAGCAGCTTAGGGGAATCTGGAAACACCATATATTTT.